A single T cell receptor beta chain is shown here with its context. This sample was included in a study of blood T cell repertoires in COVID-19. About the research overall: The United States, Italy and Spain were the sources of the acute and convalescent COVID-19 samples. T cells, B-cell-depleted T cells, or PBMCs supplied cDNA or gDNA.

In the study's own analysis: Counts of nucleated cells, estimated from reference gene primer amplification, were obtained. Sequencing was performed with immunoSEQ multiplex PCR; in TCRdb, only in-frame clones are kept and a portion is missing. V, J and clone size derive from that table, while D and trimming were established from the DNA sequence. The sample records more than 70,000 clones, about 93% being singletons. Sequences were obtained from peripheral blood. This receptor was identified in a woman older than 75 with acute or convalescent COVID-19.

CDR3 amino acids: CASSLSGSLYNEQFF. CDR3 coding DNA: TGTGCCAGCAGTTTGTCAGGGTCCCTCTACAATGAGCAGTTCTTC. The chain links TRBV27 to TRBJ2-1; weak D call: TRBD1 (5 bases). The CDR3 loop spans 15 amino acids. Germline-derived CDR1 and CDR2 are MNHEY and SMNVEV (reference sequence). Trimming stripped 3 bases from V and 3 bases from J, with 12 bases between.